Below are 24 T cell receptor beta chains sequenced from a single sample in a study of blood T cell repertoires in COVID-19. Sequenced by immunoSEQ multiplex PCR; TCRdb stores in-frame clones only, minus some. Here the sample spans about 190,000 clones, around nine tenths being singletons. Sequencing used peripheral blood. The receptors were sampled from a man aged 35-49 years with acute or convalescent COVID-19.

As DNA, the CDR3 is TGTGCCAGCAGCGAGGAGGGGACGTACACTGAAGCTTTCTTT. Translation gives CASSEEGTYTEAFF. The genes are TRBV9 and TRBJ1-1, with D possibly being TRBD1 (5 bases). Germline V CDR1 and CDR2: SGDLS, YYNGEE. This CDR3 spans 14 amino acids. Trimming shortened V by 3 bases and J by 3 bases, and 12 bases separated the two germline ends.

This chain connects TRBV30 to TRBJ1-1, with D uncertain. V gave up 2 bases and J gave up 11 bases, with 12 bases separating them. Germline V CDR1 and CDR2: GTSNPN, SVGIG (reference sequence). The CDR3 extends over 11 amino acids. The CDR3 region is CAWSQPLRAFF. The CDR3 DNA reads TGTGCCTGGAGTCAACCCCTGAGGGCTTTCTTT.

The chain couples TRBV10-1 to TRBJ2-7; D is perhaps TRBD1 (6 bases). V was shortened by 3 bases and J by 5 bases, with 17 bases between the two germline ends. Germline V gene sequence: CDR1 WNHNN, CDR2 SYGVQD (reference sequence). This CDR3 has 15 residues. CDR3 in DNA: TGCGCCAGCAGTGACGGCAGGGGCTTAGGGGACGAGCAGTACTTC. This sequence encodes CASSDGRGLGDEQYF.

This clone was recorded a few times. CDR3 sequence (DNA): TGCGCCAGCAGCCCCTTGACAGGGGCCACTGAAGCTTTCTTT. Its protein product is CASSPLTGATEAFF. V and J are TRBV5-1 and TRBJ1-1; 8 positions agree with TRBD1. Germline values: CDR1 SGHRS, CDR2 YFSETQ. The CDR3 runs 14 residues. J gave up 4 bases and V 4 bases, and 6 bases lay outside the gene matches.

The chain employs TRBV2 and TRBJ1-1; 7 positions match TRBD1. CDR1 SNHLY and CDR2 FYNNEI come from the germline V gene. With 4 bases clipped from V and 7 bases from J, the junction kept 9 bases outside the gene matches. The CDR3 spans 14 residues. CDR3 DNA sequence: TGTGCCAGCAGTGCGGCGACAGGGATCAATGAAGCTTTCTTT. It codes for CASSAATGINEAFF.

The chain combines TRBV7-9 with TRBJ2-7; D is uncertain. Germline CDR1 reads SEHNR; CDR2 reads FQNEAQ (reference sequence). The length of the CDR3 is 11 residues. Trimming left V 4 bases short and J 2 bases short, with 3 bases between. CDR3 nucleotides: TGTGCCAGCAGCTCAACCTACGAGCAGTACTTC. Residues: CASSSTYEQYF.

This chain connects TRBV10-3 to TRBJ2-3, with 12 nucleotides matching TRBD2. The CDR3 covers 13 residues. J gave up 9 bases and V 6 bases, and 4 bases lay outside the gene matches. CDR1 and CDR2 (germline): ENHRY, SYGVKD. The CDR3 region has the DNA TGTGCCATCAGCTGGACTAGCGGGGAGACGCAGTATTTT. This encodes CAISWTSGETQYF.

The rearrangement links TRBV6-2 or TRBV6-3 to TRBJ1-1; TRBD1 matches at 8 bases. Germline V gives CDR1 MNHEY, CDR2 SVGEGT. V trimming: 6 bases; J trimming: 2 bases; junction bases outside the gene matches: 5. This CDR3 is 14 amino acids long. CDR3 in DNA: TGTGCCAGCAGCCGGACAGGGACTAACACTGAAGCTTTCTTT. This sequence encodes CASSRTGTNTEAFF.

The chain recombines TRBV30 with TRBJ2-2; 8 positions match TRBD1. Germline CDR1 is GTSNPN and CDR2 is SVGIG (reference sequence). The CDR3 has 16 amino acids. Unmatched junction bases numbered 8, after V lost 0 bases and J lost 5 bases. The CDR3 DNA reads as TGTGCCTGGAGTGTACCGGACAGGGAGGTTACCGGGGAGCTGTTTTTT. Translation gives CAWSVPDREVTGELFF.

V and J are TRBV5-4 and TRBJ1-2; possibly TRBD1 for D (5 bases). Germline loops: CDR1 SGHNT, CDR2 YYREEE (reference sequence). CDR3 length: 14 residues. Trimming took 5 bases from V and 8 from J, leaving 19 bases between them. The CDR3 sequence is CASRGGIDSLGYTF. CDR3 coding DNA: TGTGCCAGCAGGGGGGGGATCGACAGTTTGGGCTACACCTTC.

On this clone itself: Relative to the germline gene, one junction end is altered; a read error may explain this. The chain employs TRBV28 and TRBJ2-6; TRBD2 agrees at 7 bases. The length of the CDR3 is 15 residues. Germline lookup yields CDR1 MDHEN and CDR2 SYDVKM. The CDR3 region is CASSYGGGGAHVLTF. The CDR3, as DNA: TGTGCCAGCAGTTATGGGGGGGGAGGGGCCCACGTCCTGACTTTC.

CDR3 nucleotide sequence: TGTGCCAGCAGTAATCGACAGGGGGCTAGTCAGCCCCAGCATTTT. This codes for CASSNRQGASQPQHF. This chain joins TRBV6-6 and TRBJ1-5, with TRBD1 matching 10 bases. V lost 5 bases, J lost 6 bases, and 7 bases stayed unmatched. Germline V gene sequence: CDR1 MNHNY, CDR2 SVGAGI (reference sequence). This CDR3 region has 15 residues.

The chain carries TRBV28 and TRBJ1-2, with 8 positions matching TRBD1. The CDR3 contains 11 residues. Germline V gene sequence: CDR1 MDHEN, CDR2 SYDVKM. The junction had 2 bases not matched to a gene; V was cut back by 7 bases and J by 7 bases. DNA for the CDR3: TGTGCCAGCACCAGGGGGCGTGGCTACACCTTC. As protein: CASTRGRGYTF.

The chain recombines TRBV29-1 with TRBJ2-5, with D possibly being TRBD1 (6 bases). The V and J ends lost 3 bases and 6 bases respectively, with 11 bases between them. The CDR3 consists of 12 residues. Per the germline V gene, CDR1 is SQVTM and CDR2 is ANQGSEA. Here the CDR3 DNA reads TGCAGCGTTGAGCAGGGGCCCAAGACCCAGTACTTC. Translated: CSVEQGPKTQYF.

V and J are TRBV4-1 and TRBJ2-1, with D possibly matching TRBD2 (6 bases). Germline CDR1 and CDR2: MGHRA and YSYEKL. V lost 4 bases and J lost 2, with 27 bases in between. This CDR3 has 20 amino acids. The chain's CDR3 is CASSRPRGRVLGRAYNEQFF. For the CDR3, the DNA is TGCGCCAGCAGCCGACCCCGAGGTAGGGTGCTCGGGAGAGCCTACAATGAGCAGTTCTTC.

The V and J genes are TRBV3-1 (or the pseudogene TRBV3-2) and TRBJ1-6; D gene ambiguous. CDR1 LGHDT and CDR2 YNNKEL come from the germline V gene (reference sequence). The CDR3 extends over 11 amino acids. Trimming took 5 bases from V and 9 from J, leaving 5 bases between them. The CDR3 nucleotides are TGTGCCAGCAGCGCCGGTTCACCCCTCCACTTT. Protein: CASSAGSPLHF.

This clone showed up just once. The CDR3 protein is CASRQTLDTEAFF. CDR3 nucleotides: TGTGCCAGCAGACAGACCCTGGACACTGAAGCTTTCTTT. The chain is built from TRBV12-3 or TRBV12-4 and TRBJ1-1; D gene ambiguous. The length of the CDR3 is 13 residues. The V and J ends lost 6 bases and 3 bases respectively, with 11 bases between them.

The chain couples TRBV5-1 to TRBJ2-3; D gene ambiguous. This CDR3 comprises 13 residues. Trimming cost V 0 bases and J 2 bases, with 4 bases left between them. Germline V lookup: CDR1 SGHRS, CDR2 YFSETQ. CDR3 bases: TGCGCCAGCAGCTTGGGTTACACAGATACGCAGTATTTT. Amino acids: CASSLGYTDTQYF.

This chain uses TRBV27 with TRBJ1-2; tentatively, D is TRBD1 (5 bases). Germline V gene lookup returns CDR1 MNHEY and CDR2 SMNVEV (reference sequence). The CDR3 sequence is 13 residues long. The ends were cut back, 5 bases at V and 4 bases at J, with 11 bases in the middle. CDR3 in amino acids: CASSRGESYGYTF. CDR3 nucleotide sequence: TGTGCCAGCAGTCGGGGGGAGTCCTATGGCTACACCTTC.

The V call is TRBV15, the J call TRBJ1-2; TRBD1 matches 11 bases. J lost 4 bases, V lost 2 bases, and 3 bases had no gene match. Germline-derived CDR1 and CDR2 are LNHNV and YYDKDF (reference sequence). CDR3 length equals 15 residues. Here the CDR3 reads CATSRPGQGGYGYTF. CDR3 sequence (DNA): TGTGCCACCAGCAGACCGGGACAGGGGGGCTATGGCTACACCTTC.

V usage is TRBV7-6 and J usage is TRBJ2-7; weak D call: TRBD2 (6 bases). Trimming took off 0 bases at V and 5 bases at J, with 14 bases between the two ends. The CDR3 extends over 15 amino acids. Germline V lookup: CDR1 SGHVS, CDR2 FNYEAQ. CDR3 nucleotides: TGTGCCAGCAGCTTAGCAGACGGGGGTGGGAACGAGCAGTACTTC. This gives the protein CASSLADGGGNEQYF.

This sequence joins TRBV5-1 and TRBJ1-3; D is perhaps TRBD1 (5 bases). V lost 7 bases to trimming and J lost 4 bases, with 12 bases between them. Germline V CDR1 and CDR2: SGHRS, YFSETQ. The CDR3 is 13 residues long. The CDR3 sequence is CASRQGGGNTIYF. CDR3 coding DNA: TGCGCCAGCCGCCAGGGAGGCGGAAACACCATATATTTT.

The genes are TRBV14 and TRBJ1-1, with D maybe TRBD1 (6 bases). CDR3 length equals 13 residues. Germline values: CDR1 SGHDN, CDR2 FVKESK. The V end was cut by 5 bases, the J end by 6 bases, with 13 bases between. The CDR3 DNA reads TGTGCCAGCAGCACACAGGGTGGGGCTGAAGCTTTCTTT. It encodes CASSTQGGAEAFF.

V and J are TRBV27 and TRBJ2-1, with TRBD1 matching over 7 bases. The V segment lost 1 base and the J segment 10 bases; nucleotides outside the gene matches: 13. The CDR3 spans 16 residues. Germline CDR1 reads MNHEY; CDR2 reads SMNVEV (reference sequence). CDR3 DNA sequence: TGTGCCAGCAGTTTATTTCGCCCACAGGGGATCGGCGAGCAGTTCTTC. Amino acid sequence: CASSLFRPQGIGEQFF.